This TCR beta chain was profiled in a study of post-analysis software for immune sequencing data (dated by TCRdb to between 2015 and 2017). A note on the overall study: Recorded disease courses included relapsing-remitting, secondary progressive and progressive-relapsing multiple sclerosis, with some patients lacking subtype annotation. The patient repertoires were set against about eleven previously published healthy control repertoires from donors whose ages ranged from roughly 6 to 27 years. A subset of samples was prepared in parallel using single-end sample barcoding, then pooled and co-amplified after Illumina adapter ligation.

This clonotype was detected only a few times. Its antigen is currently not known. No much larger clone exists at a distance of one base, and base qualities are not known. Libraries were made using PCR. The instrument was an Illumina HiSeq 2500. To reduce PCR and sequencing biases, unique molecular identifiers were built into the TCR beta cDNA libraries. Every 1 to 10 million input T cells yielded approximately 500,000 cDNA molecules, meaning each molecule approximated one T cell. Patient libraries were prepared and sequenced with the same protocol used for the earlier healthy control dataset. Samples belonging to the same batch were prepared together, multiplexed and sequenced on a shared HiSeq lane. As for the original processing: MIGEC handled the raw barcoded reads, throwing out single-read molecular identifier groups before consensus assembly and CDR3 extraction. Clonotype tables were post-analysed with VDJtools, normalizing diversity by down-sampling all datasets to the smallest sample size. To correct batch-related cross-sample contamination, repertoire overlap clustering matched CDR3 amino acid sequences but not nucleotide sequences. TCRdb's own reprocessing of the public reads used fastp at Q25 and MiXCR and kept productive beta chains. Each entry merges the rows of one CDR3 protein and shows their most common DNA and genes. V and J calls and clone size were set by TCRdb, not the authors. This sample lists roughly 570,000 distinct CDR3 sequences; 30% to 40% were detected once. The ten largest account for about 6% of the sample.

To demonstrate the VDJtools post-analysis software, TCR beta repertoires were profiled from the peripheral blood of about 13 young patients with multiple sclerosis. Multiple sclerosis patients were children and adolescents aged about 6 to 16 years. Results and caveats for the whole study, not just this receptor: When samples were clustered directly using the F measure, samples prepared in the same batch co-clustered strongly, which prompted a batch-effect correction. Normalized Chao1 diversity was significantly lower in multiple sclerosis patients than controls, suggesting substantial peripheral T-cell clonal expansion. The control group was slightly older than the multiple sclerosis patient group.

Sequencing used blood. The origin of this receptor is a girl between 2 and 17 years old with multiple sclerosis.

The CDR3 region reads CSATGTTNEQFF. The DNA reads TGCAGTGCGACCGGGACAACCAATGAGCAGTTCTTC. The chain is assembled from TRBV20-1 and TRBJ2-1, with TRBD1 tentatively as D gene (6 bases match). The germline V gene (reference sequence) sets CDR1 to DFQATT and CDR2 to SNEGSKA. V is cut by 6 bases and J by 6 bases, and the space between the germline ends is 12 bases. From the cysteine up to the phenylalanine, the CDR3 has a length of 12 residues. Left in the record is the CDR3 DNA by itself, 36 bases read in frame from the first base.